A selection of T cell receptor beta chains follows, all from one sample in a study of CXCR3-negative and CXCR3-positive naive CD8 T cells. Each CDR3 protein gets one entry in TCRdb, which reprocessed the 5' RACE reads and gives no DNA. The sample has approximately 3,400 distinct CDR3 sequences, and its top ten clones hold roughly 1.9%. Material: naive CXCR3- CD8+ T cells from blood. The origin of the receptors is a human donor in good health. Some clones in this sample may be carry-over from other donors' samples. CDR3s include the opening cysteine and the closing phenylalanine or tryptophan. Where a row states a size, it is once, few, many or the class of an expanded clone; other rows omit it.

len | abundance | j_gene | v_gene | CDR3aa
13 | NA | TRBJ1-1 | TRBV6-5 | CASSTRNGLEAFF
12 | medium-sized | TRBJ1-1 | TRBV29-1 | CSVKIYGTEAFF
13 | NA | TRBJ2-7 | TRBV30 | CAWSEAGQNEQYF
14 | medium-sized | TRBJ1-1 | TRBV19 | CASSIPGMGTEAFF
16 | medium-sized | TRBJ1-1 | TRBV15 | CATSRDRTGMNTEAFF
15 | medium-sized | TRBJ2-7 | TRBV20-1 | CSAPSVGTPSYEQYF
17 | medium-sized | TRBJ1-1 | TRBV7-9 | CASSSSEAGSLNTEAFF
14 | NA | TRBJ2-1 | TRBV7-2 | CASSPLSGANEQFF
15 | large | TRBJ2-2 | TRBV13 | CASSVRRENTGELFF
13 | medium-sized | TRBJ1-2 | TRBV29-1 | CSVAVVDLYGYTF
20 | NA | TRBJ2-6 | TRBV4-3 | CARSQPSGWAENPGANVLTF
14 | medium-sized | TRBJ1-1 | TRBV7-9 | CASSFPDKNTEAFF
14 | medium-sized | TRBJ2-1 | TRBV29-1 | CSGQSGSSYNEQFF
12 | medium-sized | TRBJ1-2 | TRBV20-1 | CSASGGNYGYTF
17 | NA | TRBJ2-1 | TRBV7-6 | CASSSPIGVAGVGEQFF
14 | medium-sized | TRBJ2-7 | TRBV7-2 | CASSSGTGDYEQYF
12 | medium-sized | TRBJ2-1 | TRBV12-3/TRBV12-4 | CASSVAYNEQFF
14 | large | TRBJ1-2 | TRBV7-9 | CASSLIGDNYGYTF
16 | NA | TRBJ2-5 | TRBV6-5 | CASSYGTGPYQETQYF
16 | medium-sized | TRBJ2-1 | TRBV12-3/TRBV12-4 | CASSSRTSGRAGEQFF
15 | medium-sized | TRBJ1-1 | TRBV20-1 | CSATRGPVANTEAFF
13 | NA | TRBJ2-1 | TRBV6-2/TRBV6-3 | CASSYGLADEQFF
14 | medium-sized | TRBJ2-1 | TRBV7-2 | CASSLVGRYNEQFF
12 | medium-sized | TRBJ2-5 | TRBV29-1 | CSVLSGQETQYF
13 | NA | TRBJ1-4 | TRBV29-1 | CSALGEMNEKLFF
14 | medium-sized | TRBJ2-5 | TRBV7-2 | CASSLEGVWETQYF